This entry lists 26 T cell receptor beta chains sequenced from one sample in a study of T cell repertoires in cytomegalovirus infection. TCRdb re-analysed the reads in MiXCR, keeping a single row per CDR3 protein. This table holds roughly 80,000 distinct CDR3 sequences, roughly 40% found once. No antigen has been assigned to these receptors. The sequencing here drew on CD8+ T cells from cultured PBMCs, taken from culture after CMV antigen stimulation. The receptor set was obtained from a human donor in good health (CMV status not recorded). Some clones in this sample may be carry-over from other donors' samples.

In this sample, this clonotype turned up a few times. The CDR3 nucleotides read TGTGCCAGCAGTCCCCACGGGGCCGAGGGATCCTACGAGCAGTACTTC. Amino acid sequence: CASSPHGAEGSYEQYF. The chain combines TRBV28 with TRBJ2-7, with D perhaps TRBD1 or TRBD2 (5 bases each). CDR1 is MDHEN, CDR2 SYDVKM, per germline. Trimming stripped 5 bases from V and 1 base from J, with 18 bases between. The CDR3 spans 16 residues.

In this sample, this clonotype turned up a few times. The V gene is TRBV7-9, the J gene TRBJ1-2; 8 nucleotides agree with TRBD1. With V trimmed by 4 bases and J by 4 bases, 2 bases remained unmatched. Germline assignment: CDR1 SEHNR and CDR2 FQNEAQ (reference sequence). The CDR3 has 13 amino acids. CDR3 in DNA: TGTGCCAGCAGCTCGACAGGGGTCTATGGCTACACCTTC. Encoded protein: CASSSTGVYGYTF.

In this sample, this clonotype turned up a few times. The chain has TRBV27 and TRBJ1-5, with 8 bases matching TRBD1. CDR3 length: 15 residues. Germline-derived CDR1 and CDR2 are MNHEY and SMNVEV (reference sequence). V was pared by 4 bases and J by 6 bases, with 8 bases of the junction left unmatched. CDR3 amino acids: CASSSLRQGPQPQHF. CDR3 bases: TGTGCCAGCAGTTCCCTTAGACAGGGGCCTCAGCCCCAGCATTTT.

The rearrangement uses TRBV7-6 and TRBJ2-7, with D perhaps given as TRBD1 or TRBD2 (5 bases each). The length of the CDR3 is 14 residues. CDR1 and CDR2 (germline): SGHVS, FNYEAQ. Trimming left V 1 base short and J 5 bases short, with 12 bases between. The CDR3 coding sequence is TGTGCCAGCAGCTTAGAGGGATTGGGGGACGAGCAGTACTTC. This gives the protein CASSLEGLGDEQYF.

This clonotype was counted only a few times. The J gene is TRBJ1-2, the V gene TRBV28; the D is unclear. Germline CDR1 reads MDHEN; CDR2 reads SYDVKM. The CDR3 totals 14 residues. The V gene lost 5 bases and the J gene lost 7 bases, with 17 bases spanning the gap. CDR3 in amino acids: CASSPVPYDFGYTF. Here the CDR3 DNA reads TGTGCCAGCAGTCCGGTCCCGTATGACTTTGGCTACACCTTC.

CDR3 amino acids: CASSYTGRGRNTGELFF. The DNA for the CDR3 is TGTGCCAGCAGTTACACGGGCAGGGGGCGGAACACCGGGGAGCTGTTTTTT. The chain uses TRBV6-6 and TRBJ2-2, with 8 bases fitting TRBD1. The CDR3 loop spans 17 amino acids. The germline gives CDR1 MNHNY, CDR2 SVGAGI (reference sequence). V lost 2 bases, J lost 1 base, and 6 bases stayed unmatched.

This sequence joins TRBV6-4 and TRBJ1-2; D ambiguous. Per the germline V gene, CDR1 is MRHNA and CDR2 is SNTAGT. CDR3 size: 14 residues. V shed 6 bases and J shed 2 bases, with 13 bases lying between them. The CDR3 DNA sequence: TGTGCCAGCAGGGCCCGGGCTGTCAACTATGGCTACACCTTC. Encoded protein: CASRARAVNYGYTF.

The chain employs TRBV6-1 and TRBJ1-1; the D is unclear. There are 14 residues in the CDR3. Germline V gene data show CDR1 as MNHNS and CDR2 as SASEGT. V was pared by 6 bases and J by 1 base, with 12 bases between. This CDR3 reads CASRVLPGNTEAFF. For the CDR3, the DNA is TGTGCCAGCAGAGTTCTTCCCGGGAACACTGAAGCTTTCTTT.

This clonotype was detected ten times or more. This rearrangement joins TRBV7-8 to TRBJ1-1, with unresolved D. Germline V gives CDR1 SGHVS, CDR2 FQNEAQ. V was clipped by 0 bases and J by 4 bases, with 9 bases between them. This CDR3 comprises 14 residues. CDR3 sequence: CASSLARHLTEAFF. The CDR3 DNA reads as TGTGCCAGCAGCTTAGCCCGACACCTCACTGAAGCTTTCTTT.

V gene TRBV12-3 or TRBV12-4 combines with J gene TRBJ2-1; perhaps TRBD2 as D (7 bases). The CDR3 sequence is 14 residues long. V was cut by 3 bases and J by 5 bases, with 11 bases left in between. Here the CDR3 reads CASSFGGPNNEQFF. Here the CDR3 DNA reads TGTGCCAGCAGTTTCGGGGGGCCCAACAATGAGCAGTTCTTC.

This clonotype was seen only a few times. CDR3 sequence: CASSLGWDSPLHF. CDR3 DNA sequence: TGTGCCAGCAGTTTGGGGTGGGATTCACCCCTCCACTTT. The V and J genes are TRBV12-3 or TRBV12-4 and TRBJ1-6; D not certain. CDR3 size: 13 residues. Deletions cut 3 bases from V and 8 bases from J, with 8 bases between.

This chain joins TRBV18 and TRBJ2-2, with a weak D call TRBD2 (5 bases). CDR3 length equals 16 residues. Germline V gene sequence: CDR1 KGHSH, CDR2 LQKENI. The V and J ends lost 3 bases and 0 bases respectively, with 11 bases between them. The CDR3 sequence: CASSPEDSTNTGELFF. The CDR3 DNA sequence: TGTGCCAGCTCACCGGAGGACTCCACGAACACCGGGGAGCTGTTTTTT.

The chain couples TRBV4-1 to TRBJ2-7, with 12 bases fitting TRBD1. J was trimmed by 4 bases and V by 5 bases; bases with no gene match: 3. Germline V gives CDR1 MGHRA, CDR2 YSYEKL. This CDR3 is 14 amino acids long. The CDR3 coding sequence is TGCGCCAGCAGCGAGGGACAGGGGGCTTACGAGCAGTACTTC. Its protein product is CASSEGQGAYEQYF.

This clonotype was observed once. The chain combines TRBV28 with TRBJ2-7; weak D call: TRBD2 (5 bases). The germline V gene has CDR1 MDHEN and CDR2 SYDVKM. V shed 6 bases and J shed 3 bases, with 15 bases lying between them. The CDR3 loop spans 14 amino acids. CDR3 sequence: CASRNWRGNYEQYF. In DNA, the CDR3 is TGTGCCAGCAGGAATTGGAGAGGGAACTACGAGCAGTACTTC.

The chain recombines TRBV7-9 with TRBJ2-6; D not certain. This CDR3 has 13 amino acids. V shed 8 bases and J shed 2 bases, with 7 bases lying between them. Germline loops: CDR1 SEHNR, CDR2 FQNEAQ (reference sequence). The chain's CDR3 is CASFAAGANVLTF. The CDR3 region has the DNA TGTGCCAGCTTTGCAGCTGGGGCCAACGTCCTGACTTTC.

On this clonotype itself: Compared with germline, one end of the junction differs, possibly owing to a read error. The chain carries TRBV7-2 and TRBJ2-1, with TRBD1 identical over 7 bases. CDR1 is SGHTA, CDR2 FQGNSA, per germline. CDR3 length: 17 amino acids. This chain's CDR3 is CASSQYATGNAYNKQFF. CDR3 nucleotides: TGTGCCAGCAGCCAATACGCGACAGGGAACGCCTACAATAAGCAGTTCTTC.

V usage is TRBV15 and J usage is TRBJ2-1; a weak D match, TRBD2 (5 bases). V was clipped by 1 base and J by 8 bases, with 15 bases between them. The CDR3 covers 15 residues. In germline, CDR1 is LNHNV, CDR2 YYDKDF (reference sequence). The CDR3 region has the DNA TGTGCCACCAGCAGAGGATTGGGGAGATGGGATGAGCAGTTCTTC. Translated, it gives CATSRGLGRWDEQFF.

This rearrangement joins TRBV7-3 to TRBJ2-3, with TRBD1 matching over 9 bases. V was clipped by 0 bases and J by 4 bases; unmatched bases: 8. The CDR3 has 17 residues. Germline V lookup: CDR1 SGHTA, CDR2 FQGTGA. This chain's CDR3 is CASSLTVGQGGADTQYF. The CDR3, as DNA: TGTGCCAGCAGCTTAACCGTGGGACAGGGAGGCGCAGATACGCAGTATTTT.

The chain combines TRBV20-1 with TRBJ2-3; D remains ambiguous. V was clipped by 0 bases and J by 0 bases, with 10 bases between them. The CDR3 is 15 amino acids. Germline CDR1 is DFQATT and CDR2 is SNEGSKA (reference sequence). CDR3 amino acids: CSARDPGVSTDTQYF. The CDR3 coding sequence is TGCAGTGCTAGAGATCCGGGCGTAAGCACAGATACGCAGTATTTT.

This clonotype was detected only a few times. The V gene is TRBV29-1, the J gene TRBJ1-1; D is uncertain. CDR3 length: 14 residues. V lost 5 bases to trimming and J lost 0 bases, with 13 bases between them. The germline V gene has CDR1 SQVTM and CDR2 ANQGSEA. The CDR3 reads CSVTKGQLNTEAFF. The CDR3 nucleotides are TGCAGCGTTACGAAAGGGCAGCTGAACACTGAAGCTTTCTTT. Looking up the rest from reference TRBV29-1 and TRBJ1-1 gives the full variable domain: SAVISQKPSRDICQRGTSLTIQCQVDSQVTMMFWYRQQPGQSLTLIATANQGSEATYESGFVIDKFPISRPNLTFSTLTVSNMSPEDSSIYLCSVTKGQLNTEAFFGQGTRLTVV.

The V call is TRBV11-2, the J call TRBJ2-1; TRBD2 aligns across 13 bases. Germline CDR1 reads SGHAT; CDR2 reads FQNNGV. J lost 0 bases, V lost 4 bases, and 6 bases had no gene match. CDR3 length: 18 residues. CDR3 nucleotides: TGTGCCAGCAGCTCCGGGACTAGCGGGGTCAGCTCCTACAATGAGCAGTTCTTC. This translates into CASSSGTSGVSSYNEQFF.

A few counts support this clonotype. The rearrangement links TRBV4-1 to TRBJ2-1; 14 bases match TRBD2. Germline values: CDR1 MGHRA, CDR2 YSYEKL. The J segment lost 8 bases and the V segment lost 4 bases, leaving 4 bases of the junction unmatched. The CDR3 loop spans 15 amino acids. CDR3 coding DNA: TGCGCCAGCAGCCTGGGACTAGCGGGGGAGGATGAGCAGTTCTTC. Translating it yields CASSLGLAGEDEQFF.

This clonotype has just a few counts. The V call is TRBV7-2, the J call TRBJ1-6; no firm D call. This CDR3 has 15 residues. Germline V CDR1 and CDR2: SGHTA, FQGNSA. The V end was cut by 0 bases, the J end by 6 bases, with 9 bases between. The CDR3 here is CASSLARGSNSPLHF. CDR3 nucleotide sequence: TGTGCCAGCAGCTTAGCACGTGGCAGTAATTCACCCCTCCACTTT.

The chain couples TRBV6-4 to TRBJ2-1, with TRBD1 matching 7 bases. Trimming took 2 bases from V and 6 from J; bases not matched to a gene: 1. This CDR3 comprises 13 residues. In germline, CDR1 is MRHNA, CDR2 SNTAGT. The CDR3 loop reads CASSDRDSNEQFF. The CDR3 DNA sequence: TGTGCCAGCAGTGACAGGGACAGCAATGAGCAGTTCTTC.

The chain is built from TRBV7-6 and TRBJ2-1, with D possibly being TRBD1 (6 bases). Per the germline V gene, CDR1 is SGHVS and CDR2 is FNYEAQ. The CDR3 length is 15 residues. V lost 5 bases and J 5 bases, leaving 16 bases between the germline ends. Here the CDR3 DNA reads TGTGCCAGCAGCCCCCAGGCGGCAGGGGACAATGAGCAGTTCTTC. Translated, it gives CASSPQAAGDNEQFF.

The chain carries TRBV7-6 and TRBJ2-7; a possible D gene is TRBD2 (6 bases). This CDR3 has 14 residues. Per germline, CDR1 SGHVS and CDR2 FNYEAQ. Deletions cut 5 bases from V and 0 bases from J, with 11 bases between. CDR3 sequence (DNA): TGTGCCAGCAGCACGGCGGGGAGCTCCTACGAGCAGTACTTC. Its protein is CASSTAGSSYEQYF. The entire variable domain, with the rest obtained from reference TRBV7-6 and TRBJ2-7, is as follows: GAGVSQSPRYKVTKRGQDVALRCDPISGHVSLYWYRQALGQGPEFLTYFNYEAQQDKSGLPNDRFSAERPEGSISTLTIQRTEQRDSAMYRCASSTAGSSYEQYFGPGTRLTVT.